Listed here are 12 T cell receptor beta chains from one sample, sequenced in a study of shared clonotypes between healthy human individuals (dated by TCRdb to about 2020). Library method: the immunoSEQ multiplex PCR assay. Sourced from immuneACCESS, this table was stored by TCRdb with only in-frame sequences that have V and J called. A share of the clones is absent; for the studies checked, an unresolved V gene accounts for under half, and the remainder has no known explanation. The sample includes about 2.5 million clones, with 92% observed a single time. Together, the top ten hold 0.37% of the sample. Sequencing input: naive CD4+ T cells from PBMCs. The label giving this sample's cell subset or site can be read as: CD45RA+ positively selected. The receptor set was obtained from a young man in good health. Some clones in this sample may be carry-over from other donors' samples.

V and J are TRBV10-3 and TRBJ2-7; D is possibly TRBD2 (6 bases). Trimming left V 10 bases short and J 9 bases short, with 22 bases between. Per germline, CDR1 ENHRY and CDR2 SYGVKD. The CDR3 contains 13 residues. The CDR3 sequence: CATEVGPGGGQYF. The CDR3 DNA is TGTGCCACCGAGGTAGGGCCCGGGGGAGGGCAGTACTTC.

As for this clone: Other DNA sequences in the same sample also yield this CDR3. The J gene is TRBJ1-5, the V gene TRBV6-6; D is unresolved. Between the trimmed V and J ends, which lost 0 bases and 1 base, there was a span of 4 bases. This CDR3 has 14 residues. Per the germline V gene, CDR1 is MNHNY and CDR2 is SVGAGI (reference sequence). Here the CDR3 reads CASSYSGSNQPQHF. CDR3 coding DNA: TGTGCCAGCAGTTACTCGGGCAGCAATCAGCCCCAGCATTTT.

The rearrangement links TRBV5-1 to TRBJ2-3; D is perhaps TRBD2 (5 bases). The CDR3 is 14 amino acids. V lost 4 bases and J lost 5, with 14 bases in between. Germline values: CDR1 SGHRS, CDR2 YFSETQ. The CDR3 loop is CASSRVPRGDTQYF. CDR3 nucleotides: TGCGCCAGCAGCCGAGTCCCACGGGGAGATACGCAGTATTTT.

The V gene is TRBV19, the J gene TRBJ1-1; 7 positions match TRBD1. CDR3 size: 14 residues. With 5 bases clipped from V and 3 bases from J, the junction kept 6 bases outside the gene matches. Germline values: CDR1 LNHDA, CDR2 SQIVND (reference sequence). CDR3 residues: CASSPGQRYTEAFF. The CDR3 nucleotides read TGTGCCAGTAGTCCGGGACAGAGATACACTGAAGCTTTCTTT. The entire variable domain, with the rest obtained from reference TRBV19 and TRBJ1-1, is as follows: DGGITQSPKYLFRKEGQNVTLSCEQNLNHDAMYWYRQDPGQGLRLIYYSQIVNDFQKGDIAEGYSVSREKKESFPLTVTSAQKNPTAFYLCASSPGQRYTEAFFGQGTRLTVV.

The chain employs TRBV9 and TRBJ1-1; no clear D. There are 16 residues in the CDR3. Looked up from germline, CDR1 is SGDLS and CDR2 is YYNGEE. Deletions cut 3 bases from V and 1 base from J, with 16 bases between. The CDR3 nucleotides read TGTGCCAGCAGCGGAGGTGTAGTAACGGCGAACACTGAAGCTTTCTTT. It is translated as CASSGGVVTANTEAFF.

This chain uses TRBV7-9 with TRBJ1-1; D uncertain. The CDR3 runs to 11 residues. Trimming stripped 5 bases from V and 8 bases from J, with 9 bases between. The V gene's germline CDR1 is SEHNR and CDR2 FQNEAQ (reference sequence). CDR3 bases: TGTGCCAGCAGCAGTAGTGTGGAAGCTTTCTTT. The encoded protein is CASSSSVEAFF.

The genes are TRBV29-1 and TRBJ2-1; tentatively, D is TRBD2 (6 bases). The V gene's germline CDR1 is SQVTM and CDR2 ANQGSEA. The CDR3 contains 11 residues. V shed 7 bases and J shed 14 bases, with 18 bases lying between them. The CDR3 is CSARGRLEEFF. The CDR3, as DNA: TGCAGCGCCAGAGGGAGACTAGAGGAGTTCTTC.

The gene calls are TRBV7-9 and TRBJ1-1, with TRBD1 as a possible D gene (6 bases). Between the trimmed V and J ends, which lost 5 bases and 4 bases, there was a span of 17 bases. Germline CDR1 SEHNR, CDR2 FQNEAQ (reference sequence). CDR3 length: 15 amino acids. The CDR3 DNA reads as TGTGCCAGCAGCACCGCGACAGGCAGGGCCACTGAAGCTTTCTTT. Protein: CASSTATGRATEAFF.

Turning to this clone: Other DNA sequences within the sample encode an identical CDR3. V and J are TRBV5-1 and TRBJ1-1; TRBD1 is a possible D gene (6 bases). The germline CDR1 and CDR2 sequences are SGHRS and YFSETQ. There are 14 residues in the CDR3. With 7 bases removed from V and 0 bases from J, the gap between germline ends came to 13 bases. CDR3 region: CASRRGGMNTEAFF. For the CDR3, the DNA is TGCGCCAGCCGCCGAGGGGGGATGAACACTGAAGCTTTCTTT.

J is TRBJ2-7 and V is TRBV5-6; D unclear. CDR3 size: 14 residues. CDR1 and CDR2 from the germline V gene are SGHDT and YYEEEE. V lost 3 bases and J 3 bases, leaving 13 bases between the germline ends. The chain's CDR3 is CASSSTFTVYEQYF. CDR3 bases: TGTGCCAGCAGCTCGACGTTTACCGTCTACGAGCAGTACTTC.

V gene TRBV5-1 combines with J gene TRBJ2-1, with a tentative D call TRBD2 (6 bases). This CDR3 region has 16 residues. Germline assignment: CDR1 SGHRS and CDR2 YFSETQ. V was trimmed by 4 bases and J by 4 bases, leaving 18 bases between them. CDR3 DNA: TGCGCCAGCAGCCCAAGGACGGCACGGGGGTACAATGAGCAGTTCTTC. It yields the protein CASSPRTARGYNEQFF.

The V call is TRBV11-1, the J call TRBJ2-7; TRBD2 aligns across 11 bases. Germline CDR1 and CDR2: SGHAT and FQDESV (reference sequence). The CDR3 is 16 residues long. The junction had 12 bases not matched to a gene; V was cut back by 5 bases and J by 6 bases. The CDR3 DNA is TGTGCCAGCAGCGTCATAGCGGGAGGGCGAATGCGCGAGCAGTACTTC. Amino acids: CASSVIAGGRMREQYF.